There are many counts of the clone carrying this T cell receptor (beta chain). The data originate from a study of low-dose radiotherapy and immunotherapy resistance in tumors. Whole-study context: Daily intake of oral aspirin 300 mg by patients lasted four cycles and began on cycle 1 day 1.

Noted time point: before trial treatment. The study gave donors nivolumab, ipilimumab, aspirin, low-dose cyclophosphamide and low-dose radiotherapy. First-strand cDNA relied on TRAV- and TRBV-specific primers spanning alpha and beta chains. PCR amplification of the TCRs was performed with Phusion for 15 to 25 PCR cycles, and it relied on a constant-region primer together with a V-primer adapter. Amplification (by in vitro transcription) was performed on isolated mRNA. TCRdb re-called the reads through MiXCR, storing one row per CDR3 protein. The data show approximately 70,000 distinct CDR3 sequences, with roughly 30% seen just once and 11% held by the top ten. With 2 bases removed from V and 1 base from J, the gap between germline ends came to 8 bases. Germline values: CDR1 DFQATT, CDR2 SNEGSKA (reference sequence). CDR3 size: 13 residues.

The chain couples TRBV20-1 to TRBJ2-5; D is uncertain. The clonotype comes from a female donor with ovarian cancer. This specimen was PBMCs, taken before treatment. CDR3 sequence: CSARNSPQETQYF. The CDR3 coding sequence is TGCAGTGCTAGAAATTCTCCCCAAGAGACCCAGTACTTC.